This record looks at one T cell receptor (beta chain) sequence and its context. Its antigen remains unidentified. This specimen comes from a study of T cell clusters in autoimmune cytopenias. Study as a whole: TRB sequencing had a median about 52,000 reads and 2,000 to 2,500 distinct clonotypes per sample. Overall study findings and caveats: Exclusive TRB clusters were almost three-fold more numerous in healthy donors than in active autoimmune hepatitis. Physiological T cell clusters of healthy donors were apparently absent in primary autoimmune cytopenia patients. TRB repertoire shifts in secondary cytopenia and chronic lymphocytic leukemia mostly reflected lymphoma, not autoimmunity.

Multiplex touch-down PCR amplified TRB using TRB-A and TRB-B pools in one tube. One entry per CDR3 protein, without DNA, is what TCRdb gives after re-calling the multiplex PCR reads. The sample totals 9,500 to 15,000 distinct CDR3 sequences. Some 40,000 genome equivalents of blood DNA were amplified for TRB. The material sequenced was peripheral blood. This sequence was found in a human donor with an autoimmune cytopenia or autoimmune hepatitis (not recorded which).

CDR3 loop: CASSYRTIAKTYEQYF. The genes are TRBV6-2 or TRBV6-3 and TRBJ2-7; TCRdb's assignment of TRBD1 cannot be checked, as there is no DNA. The germline CDR1 and CDR2 sequences are MNHEY and SVGEGT. The CDR3 length is 16 residues.